One sample yielded the 20 T cell receptor beta chains listed below, sequenced in a study of cytomegalovirus exposure and HLA in healthy donors. PCR amplification relied on 60 Vbeta primers (plus 13 Jbeta primers). Clones were read by immunoSEQ multiplex PCR, and TCRdb kept only the in-frame ones, dropping some. The data show roughly 160,000 clones, 78% seen once. The sequencing sample was made of PBMCs. The receptors shown here come from a woman between 45 and 65 years old in good health and CMV-seropositive.

The chain uses TRBV19 and TRBJ1-5; a possible D gene is TRBD1 (5 bases). Germline V CDR1 and CDR2: LNHDA, SQIVND (reference sequence). V was pared by 4 bases and J by 2 bases, with 15 bases between. The length of the CDR3 is 16 residues. In nucleotides, the CDR3 is TGTGCCAGTAGTACCGGGGGAAGGAGCGGCAATCAGCCCCAGCATTTT. Protein product: CASSTGGRSGNQPQHF.

The genes are TRBV11-2 and TRBJ1-5, with 7 positions matching TRBD1. There are 15 residues in the CDR3. The trim removed 2 bases at V and 3 bases at J, leaving 4 bases unmatched. Germline CDR1 reads SGHAT; CDR2 reads FQNNGV. CDR3 nucleotides: TGTGCCAGCAGCTTAACAGGGGTTGACAATCAGCCCCAGCATTTT. Its protein is CASSLTGVDNQPQHF.

The chain links TRBV28 to TRBJ2-5; maybe TRBD1 (6 bases). Per the germline V gene, CDR1 is MDHEN and CDR2 is SYDVKM. Trimming shortened V by 4 bases and J by 4 bases, and 16 bases separated the two germline ends. The CDR3 runs 15 residues. CDR3: CASSSPPGAGETQYF. Here the CDR3 DNA reads TGTGCCAGCAGTTCTCCCCCAGGGGCAGGAGAGACCCAGTACTTC.

The CDR3 loop is CASSPNYRGSGTGELFF. The CDR3, as DNA: TGTGCCAGCAGCCCTAATTATAGGGGGTCGGGCACCGGGGAGCTGTTTTTT. This rearrangement joins TRBV5-4 to TRBJ2-2; D is perhaps TRBD1 (6 bases). Germline CDR1 and CDR2: SGHNT and YYREEE (reference sequence). Trimming left V 4 bases short and J 4 bases short, with 20 bases between. The CDR3 is made up of 17 amino acids.

The chain uses TRBV25-1 and TRBJ1-5; D gene unclear. The V end was cut by 2 bases, the J end by 0 bases, with 11 bases between. Germline V gives CDR1 MGHDK, CDR2 SYGVNS. The CDR3 spans 16 residues. The CDR3 spells CASSEGGGLSNQPQHF. The CDR3 DNA follows: TGTGCCAGCAGTGAAGGAGGAGGGCTTAGCAATCAGCCCCAGCATTTT.

This clone was seen a single time. The junction and the germline gene differ at one end; a read error may be behind it. The gene calls are TRBV7-2 and TRBJ2-6; possibly TRBD1 for D (5 bases). Germline V gene sequence: CDR1 SGHTA, CDR2 FQGNSA. The CDR3 sequence is 15 residues long. CDR3 nucleotides: TGTGCCAGCAGCTTATTTGGGCCTGGGGCCAACGGCCTGACTTTC. Protein product: CASSLFGPGANGLTF.

The sample holds a few counts of this clone. This chain links TRBV11-3 with TRBJ1-1, with D unresolved. The length of the CDR3 is 15 residues. The germline CDR1 and CDR2 sequences are SGHNT and YENEEA. Trimming stripped 4 bases from V and 2 bases from J, with 14 bases between. The CDR3 protein is CASSSYSNLNTEAFF. CDR3 DNA sequence: TGTGCCAGCAGCTCTTACAGTAACCTTAACACTGAAGCTTTCTTT.

This clone appeared a single time. The rearrangement joins TRBV19 to TRBJ1-2; TRBD1 is a possible D gene (6 bases). The V end was cut by 0 bases, the J end by 2 bases, with 13 bases between. The V gene's germline CDR1 is LNHDA and CDR2 SQIVND (reference sequence). The CDR3 sequence is 16 residues long. CDR3 in DNA: TGTGCCAGTAGTATAGATTCAAACAGGGAAAACTATGGCTACACCTTC. Translation gives CASSIDSNRENYGYTF.

This chain joins TRBV9 and TRBJ1-4, with D tentatively TRBD1 (6 bases). Trimming left V 4 bases short and J 8 bases short, with 18 bases between. The CDR3 runs 15 residues. Germline lookup yields CDR1 SGDLS and CDR2 YYNGEE. CDR3 bases: TGTGCCAGCAGCACAGCACCCAGGGGCGGGGAAAAACTGTTTTTT. Translated: CASSTAPRGGEKLFF.

The chain carries TRBV30 and TRBJ2-1; 8 nucleotides align to TRBD2. Unmatched junction bases numbered 2, after V lost 2 bases and J lost 5 bases. Germline V lookup: CDR1 GTSNPN, CDR2 SVGIG (reference sequence). This CDR3 spans 13 amino acids. CDR3 sequence reads: CAWSTGLDNEQFF. The CDR3 DNA follows: TGTGCCTGGAGTACGGGACTAGACAATGAGCAGTTCTTC.

This clone appeared a few times. This sample also contains other DNA sequences that code for the same CDR3. This chain joins TRBV30 and TRBJ1-2; weak D call: TRBD1 (5 bases). Trimming removed 0 bases at V and 8 bases at J, with 7 bases between. The CDR3 runs 11 residues. Germline CDR1 and CDR2: GTSNPN and SVGIG (reference sequence). The CDR3 is CAWSVQGGYTF. CDR3 in DNA: TGTGCCTGGAGTGTCCAGGGCGGCTACACCTTC.

The chain joins TRBV7-8 to TRBJ2-1; 7 bases fit TRBD2. V was pared by 5 bases and J by 7 bases, with 14 bases of the junction left unmatched. The CDR3 covers 16 residues. Looked up from germline, CDR1 is SGHVS and CDR2 is FQNEAQ. For the CDR3, the DNA is TGTGCCAGCAGCGCCACCGACCGGGACTACCTGAATGAGCAGTTCTTC. The encoded protein is CASSATDRDYLNEQFF.

This sequence joins TRBV7-2 and TRBJ2-7, with D tentatively TRBD2 (5 bases). The CDR3 runs to 13 residues. The V end was cut by 5 bases, the J end by 7 bases, with 15 bases between. CDR1 SGHTA and CDR2 FQGNSA come from the germline V gene. The CDR3 region has the DNA TGTGCCAGCAGCCCTTACGGGCGGGCGGAGCAGTACTTC. It is translated as CASSPYGRAEQYF.

This chain uses TRBV28 with TRBJ2-7; TRBD1 aligns across 11 bases. The CDR3 extends over 15 amino acids. Trimming at V came to 9 bases and at J to 2 bases, leaving 9 bases not matched to a gene. Germline CDR1 is MDHEN and CDR2 is SYDVKM. The CDR3 is CASRYGGQGAYEQYF. CDR3 bases: TGTGCCAGTCGTTATGGGGGACAGGGGGCCTACGAGCAGTACTTC.

The chain has TRBV6-6 and TRBJ2-7; D may be TRBD2 (5 bases). Per germline, CDR1 MNHNY and CDR2 SVGAGI (reference sequence). Deletions cut 3 bases from V and 2 bases from J, with 8 bases between. The CDR3 runs to 13 residues. The CDR3 sequence: CASSYGLTYEQYF. The CDR3 nucleotides read TGTGCCAGCAGTTATGGACTTACCTACGAGCAGTACTTC.

The chain links TRBV7-2 to TRBJ1-3; D gene ambiguous. V gave up 3 bases and J gave up 0 bases, with 9 bases separating them. Per germline, CDR1 SGHTA and CDR2 FQGNSA. The CDR3 consists of 15 residues. CDR3 loop: CASSFTGDSGNTIYF. For the CDR3, the DNA is TGTGCCAGCAGCTTTACCGGGGACTCTGGAAACACCATATATTTT. Based on the CDR3 plus reference TRBV7-2 and TRBJ1-3, the full variable domain is GAGVSQSPSNKVTEKGKDVELRCDPISGHTALYWYRQSLGQGLEFLIYFQGNSAPDKSGLPSDRFSAERTGGSVSTLTIQRTQQEDSAVYLCASSFTGDSGNTIYFGEGSWLTVV.

The chain joins TRBV29-1 to TRBJ2-3, with D tentatively TRBD1 (6 bases). The CDR3 runs 14 residues. Germline CDR1 reads SQVTM; CDR2 reads ANQGSEA. V was clipped by 7 bases and J by 0 bases, with 14 bases between them. CDR3 amino acids: CSGAQGASTDTQYF. As DNA, the CDR3 is TGCAGCGGCGCACAGGGAGCTAGCACAGATACGCAGTATTTT.

The gene calls are TRBV29-1 and TRBJ2-5; 11 nucleotides line up with TRBD1. The CDR3 contains 14 residues. Per the germline V gene, CDR1 is SQVTM and CDR2 is ANQGSEA. V was pared by 3 bases and J by 4 bases, with 4 bases of the junction left unmatched. CDR3 in amino acids: CSVDRDRGRETQYF. The CDR3 DNA follows: TGCAGCGTTGACCGGGACAGGGGGAGAGAGACCCAGTACTTC.

The chain employs TRBV29-1 and TRBJ1-3, with D perhaps matching TRBD1 (6 bases). The CDR3 has 14 residues. V was shortened by 6 bases and J by 0 bases, with 12 bases between the two germline ends. Germline V gene data show CDR1 as SQVTM and CDR2 as ANQGSEA. The CDR3 bases are TGCAGCGTGGGGCAGGGGAACTCTGGAAACACCATATATTTT. This translates into CSVGQGNSGNTIYF.

This clone occurred a few times. V is TRBV19 and J is TRBJ1-2; D may be TRBD1 (5 bases). V dropped 6 bases and J dropped 3 bases, with 14 bases sitting between them. Germline V gene data show CDR1 as LNHDA and CDR2 as SQIVND (reference sequence). CDR3 size: 14 residues. CDR3 sequence reads: CASSSIGEDYGYTF. CDR3 coding DNA: TGTGCCAGTAGCTCTATAGGGGAGGACTATGGCTACACCTTC.